This T cell receptor beta chain derives from a study of blood T cell repertoires in COVID-19. The protocol was immunoSEQ multiplex PCR, while the TCRdb copy is restricted to in-frame clones and leaves out a portion. The table lists 350,000 to 550,000 clones, 70% to 90% of them singletons. This clone was detected a few times. Participants, 18 to 89 years old, spanned fewer than 30 US areas. Clinical histories supplied by participants themselves formed the basis of cohort assignment. Germline CDR1 and CDR2: MNHNY and SVGAGI (reference sequence). CDR3 size: 14 residues. The ends lost 6 bases at V and 1 base at J; junction bases unmatched: 5.

Sequencing was performed on PBMCs or T cells enriched from blood (not recorded which). The receptor's source is a woman aged 18 to 35 with acute COVID-19. The V gene is TRBV6-6, the J gene TRBJ1-1; 7 bases are shared with TRBD1. In nucleotides, the CDR3 is TGTGCCAGCAGGGAGAGGACAGGGAACACTGAAGCTTTCTTT. It translates to CASRERTGNTEAFF.